This paragraph reports one T cell receptor (beta chain). Its target is unknown. Only in-frame clones appear in the TCRdb table, and some are missing; sequencing was by immunoSEQ multiplex PCR. The data contain approximately 280,000 clones, approximately 86% of them singletons. This entry belongs to a study of cytomegalovirus exposure and HLA in healthy donors. This CDR3 comprises 16 residues. Germline values: CDR1 KGHSH, CDR2 LQKENI. Unmatched junction bases numbered 9, after V lost 3 bases and J lost 4 bases. Overall study results and limits: Rare TCR sequences predominated, though certain public TCRs were found in many donors.

This chain joins TRBV18 and TRBJ1-3, with 7 bases matching TRBD1. This TCR derives from a woman aged 18-35 years in good health and CMV-seronegative. Sample: PBMCs. CDR3 loop: CASSPMIGGGGNTIYF. CDR3 DNA sequence: TGTGCCAGCTCACCGATGATAGGGGGCGGAGGAAACACCATATATTTT.